The TCR beta chain under discussion was sequenced for a study of blood T cell repertoires in COVID-19. V dropped 6 bases and J dropped 5; count of bases not matched to a gene: 2. This CDR3 has 12 residues. Germline V gene sequence: CDR1 SQVTM, CDR2 ANQGSEA. Clones were sequenced by immunoSEQ multiplex PCR, and TCRdb holds only the in-frame ones, with some missing. The sample yields 90,000 to 130,000 clones, approximately 80% seen once. Material for sequencing was peripheral blood. The chain is built from TRBV29-1 and TRBJ2-3, with TRBD2 identical over 10 bases. The receptor was derived from a woman aged 55-70 years with acute or convalescent COVID-19. The CDR3 loop is CSVRLAGDTQYF. The CDR3 nucleotides are TGCAGCGTAAGACTAGCGGGAGATACGCAGTATTTT.